The sequence of this T cell receptor beta chain was determined in a study of persistence of HIV-infected CD4 T cells. Findings and caveats of the study: Proviral oligoclonality tracked with TCR oligoclonality within the same sorted cells.

This was the immunoSEQ version 4 assay in survey mode. Only in-frame clones appear in the TCRdb table, and some are missing; sequencing was by immunoSEQ multiplex PCR. Of some 49,000 clones listed, 85% to 90% are singletons. A note on this clone: The antigen is unknown.

V lost 0 bases and J lost 0, with 8 bases in between. The CDR3 length is 16 residues. Germline CDR1 is SGHTA and CDR2 is FQGNSA. This nonspecific control used anti-CD3/anti-CD28 bead stimulation of CD4+ T cells. Sorting of responding CD4+ T cells relied on upregulated CD40 ligand together with CD69. The starting material was CD4+ T cells sorted from PBMCs after roughly 18-hour stimulation, obtained from a patient who received antiretroviral therapy. This chain uses TRBV7-2 with TRBJ2-2; D not certain. The sequence came from an adult woman with HIV who was CMV-seropositive. Here the CDR3 reads CASSLAPVTNTGELFF. DNA of the CDR3: TGTGCCAGCAGCTTAGCGCCCGTAACGAACACCGGGGAGCTGTTTTTT.